Each of the 26 T cell receptor beta chains below was sequenced from the same sample in a study of blood T cell repertoires in COVID-19. Using immunoSEQ multiplex PCR, the repertoire was profiled, and TCRdb retains in-frame clones only, with some absent. The sample lists under 300,000 clones, roughly 86% occurring once. Sequencing used peripheral blood. The source is a woman in her 70s with active or convalescent COVID-19.

This clone turned up a few times. This sample also contains other DNA sequences that code for the same CDR3. This sequence joins TRBV4-3 and TRBJ1-5; a weak D match, TRBD1 (6 bases). Trimming removed 0 bases at V and 2 bases at J, with 8 bases between. This CDR3 is built from 15 residues. Germline assignment: CDR1 LGHNA and CDR2 YSLEER. The CDR3 DNA sequence: TGCGCCAGCAGCCAAGAGTCAGGGGGCAATCAGCCCCAGCATTTT. Its translation: CASSQESGGNQPQHF.

The rearrangement uses TRBV2 and TRBJ2-2; TRBD2 aligns across 8 bases. Germline-derived CDR1 and CDR2 are SNHLY and FYNNEI. This CDR3 region has 16 residues. The junction had 11 bases not matched to a gene; V was cut back by 8 bases and J by 3 bases. This CDR3 reads CASFGGVWRDTGELFF. CDR3 DNA sequence: TGTGCCAGCTTCGGGGGGGTCTGGAGGGACACCGGGGAGCTGTTTTTT.

This sequence joins TRBV7-2 and TRBJ2-1; TRBD2 matches at 13 bases. The CDR3 sequence is 14 residues long. V dropped 6 bases and J dropped 9; count of bases not matched to a gene: 5. Per the germline V gene, CDR1 is SGHTA and CDR2 is FQGNSA. CDR3 DNA sequence: TGTGCCAGCAGGGGACTAGCGGGGCCCCGTGAGCAGTTCTTC. Translation: CASRGLAGPREQFF.

The rearrangement joins TRBV25-1 to TRBJ2-4; 10 nucleotides align to TRBD1. This CDR3 contains 17 residues. V lost 0 bases, J lost 9 bases, and 11 bases stayed unmatched. Germline CDR1 and CDR2: MGHDK and SYGVNS. The CDR3 DNA reads TGTGCCAGCAGTGAATATATGTTGGGACAGGGGAGTGGCATTCAGTACTTC. Protein: CASSEYMLGQGSGIQYF.

This chain connects TRBV6-5 to TRBJ1-2; the D is unclear. With 6 bases removed from V and 7 bases from J, the gap between germline ends came to 15 bases. CDR1 and CDR2 from the germline V gene are MNHEY and SVGAGI. The CDR3 has 13 amino acids. The CDR3 sequence is CASSHSPEAGYTF. CDR3 DNA sequence: TGTGCCAGCAGCCACTCCCCGGAGGCTGGCTACACCTTC.

The chain has TRBV25-1 and TRBJ1-6; D gene unclear. Per the germline V gene, CDR1 is MGHDK and CDR2 is SYGVNS. The V end was cut by 5 bases, the J end by 10 bases, with 9 bases between. This CDR3 has 12 residues. The CDR3 DNA sequence: TGTGCCAGCAGTCGCCTTGGCTCACCCCTCCACTTT. It encodes CASSRLGSPLHF.

The CDR3 loop reads CASSWGLAGDNEQFF. In DNA form, the CDR3 reads TGTGCCAGCAGCTGGGGACTAGCGGGAGACAATGAGCAGTTCTTC. The V and J genes are TRBV7-3 and TRBJ2-1; 14 bases are a match to TRBD2. The CDR3 runs to 15 residues. Germline CDR1 SGHTA, CDR2 FQGTGA. V lost 4 bases, J lost 5 bases, and 1 base stayed unmatched.

The V and J genes are TRBV7-2 and TRBJ1-3; D not resolved. Germline CDR1 reads SGHTA; CDR2 reads FQGNSA. CDR3 size: 16 residues. Trimming shortened V by 2 bases and J by 2 bases, and 13 bases separated the two germline ends. This CDR3 reads CASSLIMPSAGNTIYF. The CDR3 DNA sequence: TGTGCCAGCAGCTTAATTATGCCCAGCGCTGGAAACACCATATATTTT.

The chain carries TRBV5-4 and TRBJ2-1; 8 bases align to TRBD2. CDR3 size: 16 residues. CDR1 is SGHNT, CDR2 YYREEE, per germline (reference sequence). The V and J ends lost 3 bases and 2 bases, in that order; junction bases with no gene match: 7. Here the CDR3 DNA reads TGTGCCAGCAGCTCGGAGCGGGGGTTACCCTACAATGAGCAGTTCTTC. This encodes CASSSERGLPYNEQFF.

The J gene is TRBJ2-5, the V gene TRBV9; 8 bases map to TRBD2. V was pared by 4 bases and J by 4 bases, with 6 bases of the junction left unmatched. Germline lookup yields CDR1 SGDLS and CDR2 YYNGEE. CDR3 length equals 14 residues. For the CDR3, the DNA is TGTGCCAGCAGCCCCGGGGGGGCCAGAGAGACCCAGTACTTC. Amino acid sequence: CASSPGGARETQYF.

The CDR3 sequence is CASTPAPGVNTEAFF. CDR3 DNA: TGTGCCAGTACTCCGGCGCCGGGGGTGAACACTGAAGCTTTCTTT. The rearrangement joins TRBV18 to TRBJ1-1; tentative D call: TRBD1 (5 bases). With 9 bases removed from V and 0 bases from J, the gap between germline ends came to 17 bases. This CDR3 is 15 amino acids long. CDR1 is KGHSH and CDR2 is LQKENI in the germline V gene.

V is TRBV6-2 or TRBV6-3 and J is TRBJ1-5; tentative D call: TRBD1 (5 bases). CDR1 is MNHEY and CDR2 is SVGEGT in the germline V gene. The CDR3 contains 15 residues. Trimming took 0 bases from V and 5 from J, leaving 11 bases between them. The CDR3, as DNA: TGTGCCAGCAGTTACTCAAGGGGAATGTATCAGCCCCAGCATTTT. Its translation is CASSYSRGMYQPQHF.

The rearrangement links TRBV27 to TRBJ1-4; D not resolved. The germline V gene has CDR1 MNHEY and CDR2 SMNVEV (reference sequence). The V and J ends lost 5 bases and 0 bases respectively, with 10 bases between them. The CDR3 totals 15 residues. The CDR3 spells CASSPPLATNEKLFF. CDR3 bases: TGTGCCAGCAGTCCACCCTTAGCAACTAATGAAAAACTGTTTTTT.

This sequence joins TRBV5-1 and TRBJ1-1; 10 nucleotides line up with TRBD1. With 5 bases clipped from V and 6 bases from J, the junction kept 7 bases outside the gene matches. Germline lookup yields CDR1 SGHRS and CDR2 YFSETQ. The CDR3 contains 14 residues. CDR3 nucleotides: TGCGCCAGCAGAAGGGACAGGGGTTATGCTGAAGCTTTCTTT. Translating gives CASRRDRGYAEAFF. Based on the CDR3 plus reference TRBV5-1 and TRBJ1-1, the full variable domain is KAGVTQTPRYLIKTRGQQVTLSCSPISGHRSVSWYQQTPGQGLQFLFEYFSETQRNKGNFPGRFSGRQFSNSRSEMNVSTLELGDSALYLCASRRDRGYAEAFFGQGTRLTVV.

J is TRBJ1-3 and V is TRBV3-1 (or the pseudogene TRBV3-2); D is unclear. Germline V CDR1 and CDR2: LGHDT, YNNKEL (reference sequence). V was clipped by 4 bases and J by 4 bases, with 17 bases between them. CDR3 length: 16 amino acids. The CDR3 sequence: CASSPDTGSTGNTIYF. The CDR3 DNA reads TGTGCCAGCAGCCCAGACACGGGGAGTACAGGAAACACCATATATTTT.

This sequence joins TRBV21-1 and TRBJ1-5. TRBV21-1 is a known pseudogene. The CDR3 is 15 residues long. The CDR3 region has the DNA TGTGCCAGCATCTGGGCGGGCTATAGCAATCAGCCCCAGCATTTT. Amino acid sequence: CASIWAGYSNQPQHF.

This clone occurred once. V gene TRBV6-5 combines with J gene TRBJ2-7, with 9 bases that match TRBD1. Germline V gives CDR1 MNHEY, CDR2 SVGAGI. V lost 2 bases, J lost 3 bases, and 5 bases stayed unmatched. This CDR3 has 15 amino acids. The CDR3 bases are TGTGCCAGCAGTTACAACCGGGACAGGGTCTACGAGCAGTACTTC. Translated, it gives CASSYNRDRVYEQYF.

The chain has TRBV6-5 and TRBJ2-7; 8 bases match TRBD2. The CDR3 spans 15 residues. The trim removed 7 bases at V and 1 base at J, leaving 9 bases unmatched. Per germline, CDR1 MNHEY and CDR2 SVGAGI. This CDR3 reads CASNTGGRASYEQYF. CDR3 nucleotides: TGTGCCAGCAACACGGGGGGGCGCGCATCCTACGAGCAGTACTTC.

This chain joins TRBV7-9 and TRBJ2-7; perhaps TRBD2 as D (6 bases). This CDR3 comprises 15 residues. With 1 base removed from V and 2 bases from J, the gap between germline ends came to 12 bases. CDR1 and CDR2 from the germline V gene are SEHNR and FQNEAQ (reference sequence). The CDR3 here is CASSLVAGSAYEQYF. CDR3 DNA: TGTGCCAGCAGCTTAGTCGCGGGGTCCGCCTACGAGCAGTACTTC.

The chain is built from TRBV19 and TRBJ1-1; D remains ambiguous. Germline CDR1 is LNHDA and CDR2 is SQIVND (reference sequence). With 7 bases removed from V and 1 base from J, the gap between germline ends came to 10 bases. The CDR3 has 13 residues. This CDR3 is CASNLRGNTEAFF. CDR3 sequence (DNA): TGTGCCAGTAACCTACGGGGGAACACTGAAGCTTTCTTT.

The gene calls are TRBV6-1 and TRBJ1-4; D remains ambiguous. Germline CDR1 reads MNHNS; CDR2 reads SASEGT. The CDR3 consists of 13 residues. The V and J ends lost 2 bases and 8 bases respectively, with 9 bases between them. The CDR3 nucleotides are TGTGCCAGCAGTGAACAGGCGTCGGAAAAACTGTTTTTT. Translation gives CASSEQASEKLFF.

The CDR3 DNA reads as TGTGCCAGCAGCTTGGAGGCCAATCAGCCCCAGCATTTT. Its protein product is CASSLEANQPQHF. This rearrangement joins TRBV11-2 to TRBJ1-5; the D is unclear. Germline CDR1 reads SGHAT; CDR2 reads FQNNGV. There are 13 residues in the CDR3. Between the trimmed V and J ends, which lost 3 bases and 3 bases, there was a span of 6 bases.

This clone occurred once. J is TRBJ1-5 and V is TRBV19, with a possible D match to TRBD1 (5 bases). Trimming pared 6 bases from V and 2 bases from J, leaving 11 bases between. The CDR3 length is 14 residues. CDR1 is LNHDA, CDR2 SQIVND, per germline (reference sequence). The DNA of the CDR3 is TGTGCCAGTAGCTCTTCAGGGCGCAATCAGCCCCAGCATTTT. Protein: CASSSSGRNQPQHF. The full variable domain, its missing parts supplied by reference TRBV19 and TRBJ1-5, is DGGITQSPKYLFRKEGQNVTLSCEQNLNHDAMYWYRQDPGQGLRLIYYSQIVNDFQKGDIAEGYSVSREKKESFPLTVTSAQKNPTAFYLCASSSSGRNQPQHFGDGTRLSIL.

This rearrangement joins TRBV3-1 (or the pseudogene TRBV3-2) to TRBJ1-2; unclear D gene. From germline, CDR1 is LGHDT and CDR2 YNNKEL (reference sequence). V lost 2 bases and J lost 2, with 6 bases in between. There are 13 residues in the CDR3. DNA of the CDR3: TGTGCCAGCAGCCAACCTACGAACTATGGCTACACCTTC. The encoded protein is CASSQPTNYGYTF.

The table lists this clone with a few counts. CDR3 protein: CASSQVGLAGTGELFF. CDR3 coding DNA: TGCGCCAGCAGCCAGGTGGGACTAGCGGGGACCGGGGAGCTGTTTTTT. This chain connects TRBV4-1 to TRBJ2-2; TRBD2 aligns across 13 bases. The CDR3 is 16 residues long. Germline V gene lookup returns CDR1 MGHRA and CDR2 YSYEKL. J was trimmed by 5 bases and V by 3 bases; bases with no gene match: 3.

The V gene is TRBV5-8, the J gene TRBJ1-5; unclear D gene. Looked up from germline, CDR1 is SGHTS and CDR2 is YDEGEE. The V gene lost 0 bases and the J gene lost 8 bases, with 15 bases spanning the gap. The CDR3 loop spans 15 amino acids. The CDR3 DNA reads as TGTGCCAGCAGCTTGGCTGTTGAGGGAAGGGAGCCCCAGCATTTT. It is translated as CASSLAVEGREPQHF.